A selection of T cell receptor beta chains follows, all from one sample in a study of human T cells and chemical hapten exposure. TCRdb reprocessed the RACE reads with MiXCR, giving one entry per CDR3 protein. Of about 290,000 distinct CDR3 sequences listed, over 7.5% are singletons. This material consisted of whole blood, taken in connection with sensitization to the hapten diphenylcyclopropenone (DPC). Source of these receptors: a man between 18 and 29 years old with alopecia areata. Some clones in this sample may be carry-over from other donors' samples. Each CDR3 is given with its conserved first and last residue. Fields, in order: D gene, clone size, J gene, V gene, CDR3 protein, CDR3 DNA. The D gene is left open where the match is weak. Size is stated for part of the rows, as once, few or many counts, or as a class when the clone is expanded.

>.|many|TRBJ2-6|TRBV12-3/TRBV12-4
CASSRSGANVLTF
TGTGCCAGCAGTCGGAGTGGGGCCAACGTCCTGACTTTC
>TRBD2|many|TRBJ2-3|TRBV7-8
CASSFRTSGGPDTQYF
TGTGCCAGCAGCTTTCGGACTAGCGGGGGGCCGGATACGCAGTATTTT
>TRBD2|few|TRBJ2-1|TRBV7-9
CASSLASGASNEQFF
TGTGCCAGCAGCTTAGCTAGCGGGGCGAGCAATGAGCAGTTCTTC
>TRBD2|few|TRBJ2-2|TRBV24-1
CATSDETSSGGKTGELFF
TGTGCCACCAGTGACGAGACGTCTAGCGGGGGTAAAACCGGGGAGCTGTTTTTT
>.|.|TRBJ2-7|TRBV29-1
CSVEAQGDNEQYF
TGCAGCGTTGAAGCGCAGGGAGACAACGAGCAGTACTTC
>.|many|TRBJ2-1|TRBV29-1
CSVQEGPPNYNEQFF
TGCAGCGTCCAAGAGGGACCCCCAAACTACAATGAGCAGTTCTTC
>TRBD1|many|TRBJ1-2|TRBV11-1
CASSFPDRGLEGYTF
TGTGCCAGCAGCTTCCCTGACAGGGGGCTGGAGGGCTACACCTTC
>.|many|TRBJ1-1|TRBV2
CASAAERYTEAFF
TGTGCCAGCGCGGCAGAACGATACACTGAAGCTTTCTTT
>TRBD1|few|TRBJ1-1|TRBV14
CASSRRDSLNTEAFF
TGTGCCAGCAGCCGACGGGACAGCTTGAACACTGAAGCTTTCTTT
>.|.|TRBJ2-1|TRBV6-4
CASSVGPIYNEQFF
TGTGCCAGCAGTGTGGGACCTATTTACAATGAGCAGTTCTTC
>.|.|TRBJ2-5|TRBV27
CASRALGEQETQYF
TGTGCCAGTCGTGCTTTGGGGGAACAAGAGACCCAGTACTTC